The clone carrying this T cell receptor (beta chain) has just a few counts. This record comes from a study of spatial heterogeneity in lung cancer. Turning to the study itself: The average appearance count of each unique TCR and UMI combination in raw reads was more than nine.

This CDR3 comprises 15 residues. Looked up from germline, CDR1 is MNHEY and CDR2 is SVGEGT. V was clipped by 6 bases and J by 4 bases; unmatched bases: 8. Unique molecular identifiers, one per molecule, were present on every TCR cDNA molecule. One entry per CDR3 protein, called by TCRdb with MiXCR from the 5' RACE reads. Among 35,000 to 55,000 distinct CDR3 sequences listed, 6.8% were seen once. Noted time point: sample taken at primary tumor resection. The donor population consisted of approximately 68 patients with untreated, early-stage non-small cell lung cancer. The rearrangement links TRBV6-2 or TRBV6-3 to TRBJ2-7; 11 nucleotides agree with TRBD2. The receptor comes from a female donor with early-stage non-small cell lung cancer. The material sequenced was PBMCs, taken at surgery. CDR3 in DNA: TGTGCCAGCAGCCGTAGCGGGGGGGCCGGATACGAGCAGTACTTC. Protein product: CASSRSGGAGYEQYF.